The 28 T cell receptor beta chains given below trace back to one sample, sequenced in a study of blood T cell repertoires in COVID-19. TCRdb's copy holds only in-frame clones and misses some; the assay was immunoSEQ multiplex PCR. The sample lists over 200,000 clones, over 75% occurring once. The sequenced material came from peripheral blood. The receptor source for this set is a woman aged 45-65 years with acute or convalescent COVID-19.

This chain joins TRBV28 and TRBJ1-2; no definite D call. Trimming left V 2 bases short and J 0 bases short, with 7 bases between. The germline V gene encodes CDR1 MDHEN and CDR2 SYDVKM. The CDR3 covers 14 residues. The CDR3 DNA is TGTGCCAGCAGTTTAAATATCCCTAACTATGGCTACACCTTC. Residues: CASSLNIPNYGYTF.

The J gene is TRBJ2-7, the V gene TRBV7-2; D uncertain. Per the germline V gene, CDR1 is SGHTA and CDR2 is FQGNSA. The CDR3 covers 13 residues. V gave up 2 bases and J gave up 1 base, with 6 bases separating them. As DNA, the CDR3 is TGTGCCAGCAGCTTATCCGGTTCCTACGAGCAGTACTTC. Protein sequence: CASSLSGSYEQYF.

The V and J genes are TRBV5-4 and TRBJ2-1, with 7 bases identical to TRBD2. The CDR3 length is 14 residues. Germline V lookup: CDR1 SGHNT, CDR2 YYREEE (reference sequence). The V segment lost 2 bases and the J segment 7 bases; nucleotides outside the gene matches: 6. The CDR3 reads CASSLKAGRNEQFF. DNA of the CDR3: TGTGCCAGCAGCTTAAAAGCGGGACGGAATGAGCAGTTCTTC. The full variable domain, its missing parts supplied by reference TRBV5-4 and TRBJ2-1, is ETGVTQSPTHLIKTRGQQVTLRCSSQSGHNTVSWYQQALGQGPQFIFQYYREEENGRGNFPPRFSGLQFPNYSSELNVNALELDDSALYLCASSLKAGRNEQFFGPGTRLTVL.

This clone was counted once. The chain is built from TRBV5-1 and TRBJ1-2; TRBD1 matches at 8 bases. Trimming removed 0 bases from V and 3 bases from J; junction bases left unmatched: 7. CDR1 SGHRS and CDR2 YFSETQ come from the germline V gene. The length of the CDR3 is 16 residues. The CDR3 region has the DNA TGCGCCAGCAGCTTGGGAGGACAGGGCGGTGACTATGGCTACACCTTC. Translating gives CASSLGGQGGDYGYTF. The complete variable domain, with remaining parts taken from reference TRBV5-1 and TRBJ1-2, reads KAGVTQTPRYLIKTRGQQVTLSCSPISGHRSVSWYQQTPGQGLQFLFEYFSETQRNKGNFPGRFSGRQFSNSRSEMNVSTLELGDSALYLCASSLGGQGGDYGYTFGSGTRLTVV.

The rearrangement uses TRBV7-2 and TRBJ2-7, with D unresolved. This CDR3 is built from 13 residues. V dropped 2 bases and J dropped 3 bases, with 8 bases sitting between them. The germline V gene has CDR1 SGHTA and CDR2 FQGNSA. DNA for the CDR3: TGTGCCAGCAGCTTAAGACTGAGCTACGAGCAGTACTTC. It encodes CASSLRLSYEQYF.

V gene TRBV19 combines with J gene TRBJ2-5; 10 nucleotides match TRBD2. Germline CDR1 is LNHDA and CDR2 is SQIVND (reference sequence). This CDR3 region has 15 residues. V shed 6 bases, J shed 5 bases, and the junction held 9 bases outside the gene matches. The CDR3 DNA follows: TGTGCCAGTAGGGGGCTAGCGGGAGTTGAGGAGACCCAGTACTTC. Translating it yields CASRGLAGVEETQYF.

The rearrangement links TRBV4-2 to TRBJ1-1; D is ambiguous. The V gene lost 5 bases and the J gene lost 7 bases, with 17 bases spanning the gap. The CDR3 spans 14 residues. Per the germline V gene, CDR1 is LGHNA and CDR2 is YNFKEQ. As DNA, the CDR3 is TGTGCCAGCAGCAGCCCTAATACCCGGGTTGAAGCTTTCTTT. Its translation: CASSSPNTRVEAFF.

The gene calls are TRBV7-2 and TRBJ2-7; 9 bases fit TRBD1. V lost 3 bases, J lost 6 bases, and 15 bases stayed unmatched. CDR1 is SGHTA and CDR2 is FQGNSA in the germline V gene. The CDR3 spans 17 residues. CDR3 loop: CASSFSSAGQGLPEQYF. CDR3 nucleotide sequence: TGTGCCAGCAGCTTTTCCTCTGCGGGACAGGGACTTCCCGAGCAGTACTTC.

There are a few counts of this clone. V and J are TRBV18 and TRBJ2-7; 13 positions agree with TRBD2. CDR1 is KGHSH, CDR2 LQKENI, per germline. The CDR3 is 13 residues long. Losses at the gene ends were 6 bases for V and 7 bases for J; bases not matched to a gene: 3. CDR3 loop: CASSRTSGREQYF. CDR3 nucleotides: TGTGCCAGCTCCCGGACTAGCGGGAGAGAGCAGTACTTC. The entire variable domain, with the rest obtained from reference TRBV18 and TRBJ2-7, is as follows: NAGVMQNPRHLVRRRGQEARLRCSPMKGHSHVYWYRQLPEEGLKFMVYLQKENIIDESGMPKERFSAEFPKEGPSILRIQQVVRGDSAAYFCASSRTSGREQYFGPGTRLTVT.

V gene TRBV18 combines with J gene TRBJ1-2; tentative D call: TRBD1 (6 bases). V dropped 2 bases and J dropped 4 bases, with 8 bases sitting between them. There are 13 residues in the CDR3. Germline loops: CDR1 KGHSH, CDR2 LQKENI. The CDR3 nucleotides read TGTGCCAGCTCACCATCGGACAGCTATGGCTACACCTTC. It encodes CASSPSDSYGYTF.

There are a few counts of this clone. This rearrangement joins TRBV5-4 to TRBJ1-5; no firm D call. CDR1 SGHNT and CDR2 YYREEE come from the germline V gene (reference sequence). This CDR3 is built from 13 residues. V lost 4 bases, J lost 2 bases, and 7 bases lay in between. The CDR3 spells CASSRGGNQPQHF. CDR3 nucleotides: TGTGCCAGCAGCCGCGGGGGCAATCAGCCCCAGCATTTT. Full variable domain (outside the CDR3, taken from reference TRBV5-4 and TRBJ1-5): ETGVTQSPTHLIKTRGQQVTLRCSSQSGHNTVSWYQQALGQGPQFIFQYYREEENGRGNFPPRFSGLQFPNYSSELNVNALELDDSALYLCASSRGGNQPQHFGDGTRLSIL.

The rearrangement uses TRBV7-3 and TRBJ2-4; 9 bases line up with TRBD1. Germline V CDR1 and CDR2: SGHTA, FQGTGA. V gave up 5 bases and J gave up 6 bases; unmatched junction bases: 8. This CDR3 region has 15 residues. CDR3 coding DNA: TGTGCCAGCAGCGCCACGAGGGGACAGGGAAACATTCAGTACTTC. This sequence encodes CASSATRGQGNIQYF.

The rearrangement joins TRBV2 to TRBJ2-2, with 9 bases identical to TRBD1. The CDR3 sequence is 15 residues long. J was trimmed by 7 bases and V by 1 base; bases with no gene match: 4. Germline V gene data show CDR1 as SNHLY and CDR2 as FYNNEI. CDR3 in DNA: TGTGCCAGCAGTGAAGACAGGGGGCGTGACGGGGAGCTGTTTTTT. Its protein is CASSEDRGRDGELFF.

The rearrangement joins TRBV18 to TRBJ1-5; D perhaps matches TRBD1 (5 bases). V was clipped by 2 bases and J by 6 bases, with 17 bases between them. The germline CDR1 and CDR2 sequences are KGHSH and LQKENI. This CDR3 contains 16 residues. DNA for the CDR3: TGTGCCAGCTCACCAAATGGTCCTGGGGCCAGTCAGCCCCAGCATTTT. This sequence encodes CASSPNGPGASQPQHF.

J is TRBJ2-2 and V is TRBV10-3; maybe TRBD1 (5 bases). This CDR3 contains 14 residues. The V end lost 10 bases, the J end lost 1 base, and 13 bases lay between the germline ends. CDR1 ENHRY and CDR2 SYGVKD come from the germline V gene. CDR3 sequence reads: CASTLQGNTGELFF. CDR3 in DNA: TGTGCCAGCACCCTCCAGGGGAACACCGGGGAGCTGTTTTTT.

The V gene is TRBV28, the J gene TRBJ2-1, with D perhaps TRBD1 (6 bases). The V end lost 3 bases, the J end lost 3 bases, and 12 bases lay between the germline ends. Germline CDR1 is MDHEN and CDR2 is SYDVKM. The CDR3 sequence is 15 residues long. CDR3 in DNA: TGTGCCAGCAGTTTTTCAGGGACAAGCTACAATGAGCAGTTCTTC. Its protein is CASSFSGTSYNEQFF. Full variable domain (remainder filled in from reference TRBV28 and TRBJ2-1): DVKVTQSSRYLVKRTGEKVFLECVQDMDHENMFWYRQDPGLGLRLIYFSYDVKMKEKGDIPEGYSVSREKKERFSLILESASTNQTSMYLCASSFSGTSYNEQFFGPGTRLTVL.

For this clone: The sample carries other DNA sequences with the same CDR3. The genes are TRBV7-3 and TRBJ1-5; D is perhaps TRBD1 (5 bases). Trimming cost V 0 bases and J 5 bases, with 5 bases left between them. The V gene's germline CDR1 is SGHTA and CDR2 FQGTGA. The CDR3 runs 13 residues. The CDR3 protein is CASSLTRDQPQHF. The CDR3 DNA is TGTGCCAGCAGCTTAACCAGGGATCAGCCCCAGCATTTT.

The chain recombines TRBV9 with TRBJ2-7; D gene uncertain. The CDR3 has 15 amino acids. The germline CDR1 and CDR2 sequences are SGDLS and YYNGEE. V lost 4 bases and J lost 3, with 17 bases in between. In DNA, the CDR3 is TGTGCCAGCAGCCCCCCCGGCAGCGCCGACTACGAGCAGTACTTC. Its translation: CASSPPGSADYEQYF.

This chain uses TRBV7-2 with TRBJ1-1, with D uncertain. The V gene's germline CDR1 is SGHTA and CDR2 FQGNSA. Trimming took 1 base from V and 1 from J, leaving 10 bases between them. The CDR3 totals 15 residues. CDR3 in amino acids: CASSLVAVRNTEAFF. CDR3 in DNA: TGTGCCAGCAGCTTAGTTGCAGTCCGGAACACTGAAGCTTTCTTT.

The chain is built from TRBV7-2 and TRBJ2-7; possible D gene TRBD2, 7 bases. The CDR3 totals 14 residues. Germline CDR1 reads SGHTA; CDR2 reads FQGNSA. Trimming removed 7 bases at V and 4 bases at J, with 17 bases between. DNA of the CDR3: TGTGCCAGCAATGGCGGGGGCCCATCTTACGAGCAGTACTTC. The encoded protein is CASNGGGPSYEQYF.

This chain connects TRBV28 to TRBJ1-2, with 7 bases aligning to TRBD1. V was clipped by 10 bases and J by 6 bases; unmatched bases: 8. CDR3 length: 12 amino acids. The germline gives CDR1 MDHEN, CDR2 SYDVKM. This CDR3 is CATEDRENGYTF. Here the CDR3 DNA reads TGTGCCACTGAAGACAGGGAGAATGGCTACACCTTC.

This clone occurred a few times. J is TRBJ1-2 and V is TRBV4-2; TRBD1 might be the D (5 bases). V was clipped by 2 bases and J by 8 bases, with 18 bases between them. This CDR3 has 15 amino acids. CDR1 is LGHNA and CDR2 is YNFKEQ in the germline V gene. The CDR3 region has the DNA TGTGCCAGCAGCCAATCCAGGGAAGGGTTGAGGGGCTACACCTTC. Its translation is CASSQSREGLRGYTF.

The chain employs TRBV5-1 and TRBJ1-1; no definite D call. Germline CDR1 and CDR2: SGHRS and YFSETQ. V lost 1 base, J lost 1 base, and 8 bases lay in between. CDR3 length: 14 residues. The CDR3 reads CASSLTPSNTEAFF. As DNA, the CDR3 is TGCGCCAGCAGCTTGACACCCTCGAACACTGAAGCTTTCTTT.

The count of this clone is one. The V and J genes are TRBV6-5 and TRBJ2-5; D call uncertain. V dropped 2 bases and J dropped 5 bases, with 15 bases sitting between them. The CDR3 extends over 15 amino acids. The germline V gene encodes CDR1 MNHEY and CDR2 SVGAGI. CDR3: CASSYEYSSEETQYF. The CDR3 coding sequence is TGTGCCAGCAGTTACGAATACTCCTCTGAGGAGACCCAGTACTTC.

CDR3 nucleotide sequence: TGTGCCAGCAGTTTAGGGGGCGGGGGAGGCTATGGCTACACCTTC. It specifies CASSLGGGGGYGYTF. The V call is TRBV28, the J call TRBJ1-2, with D tentatively TRBD1 (6 bases). CDR1 is MDHEN and CDR2 is SYDVKM in the germline V gene. CDR3 length equals 15 residues. The V gene lost 2 bases and the J gene lost 4 bases, with 14 bases spanning the gap.

The rearrangement links TRBV27 to TRBJ2-5; D might be TRBD2 (6 bases). With 3 bases removed from V and 1 base from J, the gap between germline ends came to 9 bases. Germline V lookup: CDR1 MNHEY, CDR2 SMNVEV (reference sequence). The CDR3 consists of 14 residues. The CDR3 protein is CASSFRRGQETQYF. CDR3 DNA: TGTGCCAGCAGTTTCAGGAGGGGCCAAGAGACCCAGTACTTC.

This chain joins TRBV12-2 and TRBJ2-1; no check of the table's D call, TRBD2, against the DNA was made. TRBV12-2 has pseudogene status. The CDR3 loop spans 15 amino acids. CDR3 residues: CASRGTSGFNNEQFF. CDR3 in DNA: TGTGCAAGTCGCGGGACTAGCGGGTTTAACAATGAGCAGTTCTTC.

This chain connects TRBV19 to TRBJ1-5, with D possibly matching TRBD1 (5 bases). The V end lost 5 bases, the J end lost 3 bases, and 8 bases lay between the germline ends. CDR1 is LNHDA, CDR2 SQIVND, per germline (reference sequence). This CDR3 is 13 amino acids long. For the CDR3, the DNA is TGTGCCAGTAGTCCACAGGTCAATCAGCCCCAGCATTTT. The encoded protein is CASSPQVNQPQHF. The full variable domain, rest sourced from reference TRBV19 and TRBJ1-5, is DGGITQSPKYLFRKEGQNVTLSCEQNLNHDAMYWYRQDPGQGLRLIYYSQIVNDFQKGDIAEGYSVSREKKESFPLTVTSAQKNPTAFYLCASSPQVNQPQHFGDGTRLSIL.